Only one count was recorded for the clone carrying this T cell receptor (beta chain). The data are from a study of shared clonotypes between healthy human individuals. Germline CDR1 reads SEHNR; CDR2 reads FQNEAQ (reference sequence). The CDR3 covers 14 residues. V dropped 4 bases and J dropped 3; count of bases not matched to a gene: 4. The table came from immunoSEQ multiplex PCR; TCRdb's copy has only in-frame clones and leaves some out. This sample carries about 590,000 clones, 95% to 96% of them seen once, and the ten largest clones take about 0.11%. CD8 cells classed as naive were CD45RO-negative and positively selected for CCR7, excluding terminally differentiated effector memory CD45RA+ cells.

This TCR derives from a woman in her 30s in good health. This chain joins TRBV7-9 and TRBJ1-1; 8 positions agree with TRBD1. The material sequenced was naive CD8+ T cells sorted from blood. The CDR3: CASSSGTGHTEAFF. CDR3 nucleotides: TGTGCCAGCAGCTCAGGGACAGGCCACACTGAAGCTTTCTTT.